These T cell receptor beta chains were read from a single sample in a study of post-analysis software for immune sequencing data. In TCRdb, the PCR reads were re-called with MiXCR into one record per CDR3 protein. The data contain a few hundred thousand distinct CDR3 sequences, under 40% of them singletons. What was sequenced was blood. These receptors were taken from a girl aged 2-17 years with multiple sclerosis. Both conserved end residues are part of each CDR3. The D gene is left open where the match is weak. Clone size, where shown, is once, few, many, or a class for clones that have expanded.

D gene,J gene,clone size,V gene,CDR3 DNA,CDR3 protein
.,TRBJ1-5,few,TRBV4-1,TGCGCCAGCAGCCAAGATACAGCGAAGGGTCAGCCCCAGCATTTT,CASSQDTAKGQPQHF
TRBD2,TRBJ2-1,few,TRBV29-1,TGCAGCGTTGAACCAGCCCCACTAGCGGGGGGGAACTACAATGAGCAGTTCTTC,CSVEPAPLAGGNYNEQFF
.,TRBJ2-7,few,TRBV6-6,TGTGCCAGCAGTAACCGGGACGACGGAACCTACGAGCAGTACTTC,CASSNRDDGTYEQYF
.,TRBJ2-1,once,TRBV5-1,TGCGCCAGCAGCTTGGCCGTAGCCTCCGGCAACAATGAGCAGTTCTTC,CASSLAVASGNNEQFF
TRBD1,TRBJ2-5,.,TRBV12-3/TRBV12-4,TGTGCCAGCAGTAACTCCACAGGGGTTCGGGAGACCCAGTACTTC,CASSNSTGVRETQYF
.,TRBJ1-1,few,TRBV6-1,TGTGCCGGAGAAGGGGGTAGGGGCACTGAAGCTTTCTTT,CAGEGGRGTEAFF
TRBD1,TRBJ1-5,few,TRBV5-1,TGCGCCAGCAGCTTGAAGGCACAGGGGGACAGGGGTAGCAATCAGCCCCAGCATTTT,CASSLKAQGDRGSNQPQHF
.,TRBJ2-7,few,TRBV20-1,TGCAGTGCCTCATCCGGGACGGAGGAGGCCCACGAGCAGTACTTC,CSASSGTEEAHEQYF
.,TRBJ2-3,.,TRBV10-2,TGCGCCAGCACCTGGACAGGCACAGATACGCAGTATTTT,CASTWTGTDTQYF
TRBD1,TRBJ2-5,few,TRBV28,TGTGCCAGCGGACCAACAGGGGTATCACTCCAAGAGACCCAGTACTTC,CASGPTGVSLQETQYF
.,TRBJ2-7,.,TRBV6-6,TGTGCCAGCAGCAAGGGGCCGACTACCTACGAGCAGTACTTC,CASSKGPTTYEQYF
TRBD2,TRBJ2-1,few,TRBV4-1,TGCGCCAGCAGCCGGCTAGCGGGGGGGCCTGTTGAGCAGTTCTTC,CASSRLAGGPVEQFF
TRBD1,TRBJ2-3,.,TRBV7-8,TGTGCCAGCAGCTTAGCCGTCGGGACAGGGGCCGGTGGCACAGATACGCAGTATTTT,CASSLAVGTGAGGTDTQYF
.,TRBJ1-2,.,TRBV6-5,TGTGCCAGCAGTTACTCGCGGACAGTAGCTGGCTACACCTTC,CASSYSRTVAGYTF
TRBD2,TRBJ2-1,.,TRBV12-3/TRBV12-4,TGTGCCAGCAGTGCGCCCGGGACTAGCGGGGGCTACAATGAGCAGTTCTTC,CASSAPGTSGGYNEQFF
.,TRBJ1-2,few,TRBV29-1,TGCAGCGTTGCGCAAACTAACTATGGCTACACCTTC,CSVAQTNYGYTF
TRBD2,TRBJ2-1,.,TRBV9,TGTGCCAGCAGCGCGGGGGGAGCGGGGTTCGCGTTTTATAATGAGCAGTTCTTC,CASSAGGAGFAFYNEQFF
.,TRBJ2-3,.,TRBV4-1,TGCGCCAGCAGCCGAGGGGACTCCTGGGGAGATACGCAGTATTTT,CASSRGDSWGDTQYF
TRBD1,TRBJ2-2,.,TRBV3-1,TGTGCCAGCAGTCGGAGGACAGGGGGATACTCCGGGGAGCTGTTTTTT,CASSRRTGGYSGELFF